The table lists the clone carrying this T cell receptor beta chain with a count of one. Its antigen is as yet unknown. It was in the United States that all participants with HIV were treated. The run of the v3.0 immunoSEQ assay was at survey level. Clones were sequenced by immunoSEQ multiplex PCR, and TCRdb holds only the in-frame ones, with some missing. The sample has about 25,000 clones, approximately 83% seen once; the top ten hold 15% to 20%. The sample comes from a study of long-term antiretroviral therapy in people with HIV. Study-wide background: By about a decade, the earliest samples predate the 2015 immediate-ART recommendation.

Findings and caveats of the study: No data were available on ART adherence, viral resistance or therapy changes. Narrower CDR3 length ranges marked HIV repertoires relative to controls.

Germline-derived CDR1 and CDR2 are LGHNA and YSLEER. V lost 4 bases, J lost 1 base, and 16 bases lay in between. This CDR3 is 16 amino acids long. This chain uses TRBV4-3 with TRBJ2-5, with D perhaps TRBD1 (5 bases). The TCR originated in a man aged 50 or older with HIV. The input for sequencing was unsorted PBMCs, taken 1.2 years after starting antiretroviral therapy. The CDR3 DNA follows: TGCGCCAGCAGCCTAAGAGACAGTTGGGGCCAAGAGACCCAGTACTTC. This encodes CASSLRDSWGQETQYF.